Below, 4 T cell receptor beta chains from the same sample are listed, as sequenced in a study of CD4 T cells in relation to SARS-CoV-2 and coronaviruses. The antigens these receptors bind are not known. Unexposed donor CD4+ T cells date from about 2011-2018, before the COVID-19 pandemic. Isolation of CD4+ T cells took place after about 9 days in culture. Measured with immunoSEQ multiplex PCR; TCRdb has only the in-frame clones, and not every one. The table includes about 26,000 clones, 60% to 85% detected once. The material sequenced was CD4+ T cells from PBMCs, cultured in vitro. The receptors stem from a human donor in good health.

The V gene is TRBV7-3, the J gene TRBJ2-1; the match to TRBD2 covers 9 bases. V gave up 5 bases and J gave up 0 bases; unmatched junction bases: 2. Per the germline V gene, CDR1 is SGHTA and CDR2 is FQGTGA. This CDR3 comprises 15 residues. The DNA for the CDR3 is TGTGCCAGCAGCCTAGCGGGACCCTCCTACAATGAGCAGTTCTTC. Encoded protein: CASSLAGPSYNEQFF.

This clone occurred once. The rearrangement uses TRBV29-1 and TRBJ2-5; no clear D gene. CDR1 is SQVTM and CDR2 is ANQGSEA in the germline V gene. CDR3 length: 12 residues. V was clipped by 4 bases and J by 4 bases, with 10 bases between them. This chain's CDR3 is CSVGSRRETQYF. The CDR3 region has the DNA TGCAGCGTTGGGTCCAGAAGAGAGACCCAGTACTTC. Looking up the rest from reference TRBV29-1 and TRBJ2-5 gives the full variable domain: SAVISQKPSRDICQRGTSLTIQCQVDSQVTMMFWYRQQPGQSLTLIATANQGSEATYESGFVIDKFPISRPNLTFSTLTVSNMSPEDSSIYLCSVGSRRETQYFGPGTRLLVL.

V usage is TRBV3-1 (or the pseudogene TRBV3-2) and J usage is TRBJ2-7, with D perhaps matching TRBD1 or TRBD2 (5 bases each). This CDR3 region has 15 residues. V gave up 0 bases and J gave up 5 bases, with 14 bases separating them. In germline, CDR1 is LGHDT, CDR2 YNNKEL (reference sequence). CDR3 amino acids: CASSQEGWGRHEQYF. DNA for the CDR3: TGTGCCAGCAGCCAAGAGGGTTGGGGACGACACGAGCAGTACTTC.

CDR3 coding DNA: TGTGCCAGCAGCCAGGGACGGAACACTGAAGCTTTCTTT. Translation: CASSQGRNTEAFF. The V call is TRBV7-2, the J call TRBJ1-1, with D possibly matching TRBD1 (5 bases). Trimming stripped 5 bases from V and 1 base from J, with 8 bases between. Per germline, CDR1 SGHTA and CDR2 FQGNSA. CDR3 size: 13 residues.